These 14 T cell receptor beta chains came from one sample sequenced in a study of T-cell reconstitution after alpha-beta-depleted transplantation in children. As it was prepared, the TCRbeta library received unique molecular identifiers. TCRdb reanalysed the PCR reads using MiXCR and keeps one entry per CDR3 protein. The table shows about 600,000 distinct CDR3 sequences, with over 10% occurring only once. The sequencing used PBMCs, mostly from graft donor cells, collected 360 days after TCRalphabeta/CD19-depleted stem cell transplant. All receptors derive from a male patient aged 10 to 17 who had a stem cell transplant for acute myeloid leukemia, so the T cells may come from the graft donor.

The rearrangement links TRBV6-5 to TRBJ2-1; 13 positions agree with TRBD2. The CDR3 runs to 16 residues. Germline V CDR1 and CDR2: MNHEY, SVGAGI. J lost 4 bases, V lost 2 bases, and 2 bases had no gene match. The CDR3 DNA follows: TGTGCCAGCAGTTACCGGGGACTAGCGGGATACAATGAGCAGTTCTTC. This encodes CASSYRGLAGYNEQFF.

The gene calls are TRBV24-1 and TRBJ2-1; 9 nucleotides align to TRBD2. V lost 1 base, J lost 0 bases, and 0 bases stayed unmatched. This CDR3 has 16 residues. Germline lookup yields CDR1 KGHDR and CDR2 SFDVKD. CDR3 residues: CATSDFSGSSYNEQFF. The CDR3 DNA sequence: TGTGCCACCAGTGATTTTAGCGGGAGCTCCTACAATGAGCAGTTCTTC.

This chain joins TRBV6-1 and TRBJ1-5; D is ambiguous. Germline lookup yields CDR1 MNHNS and CDR2 SASEGT. The CDR3 sequence is 15 residues long. V shed 6 bases and J shed 1 base, with 13 bases lying between them. The CDR3 nucleotides are TGTGCCAGCAGCCCCCTGGCGGGGAGCAATCAGCCCCAGCATTTT. Its protein is CASSPLAGSNQPQHF.

The rearrangement joins TRBV6-1 to TRBJ2-7, with 8 bases lining up with TRBD2. This CDR3 contains 14 residues. In germline, CDR1 is MNHNS, CDR2 SASEGT. Trimming cost V 7 bases and J 2 bases; bases outside gene matches: 7. This CDR3 reads CASKIAGRTYEQYF. The CDR3 bases are TGTGCCAGCAAAATAGCGGGGAGGACCTACGAGCAGTACTTC.

This clonotype was counted a few times. The V call is TRBV20-1, the J call TRBJ1-1; no definite D call. Trimming left V 0 bases short and J 0 bases short, with 23 bases between. CDR1 is DFQATT, CDR2 SNEGSKA, per germline (reference sequence). The CDR3 is 19 amino acids. The CDR3 reads CSARDEVVKVFSMNTEAFF. CDR3 DNA sequence: TGCAGTGCTAGAGATGAAGTGGTCAAGGTTTTCTCAATGAACACTGAAGCTTTCTTT.

The chain is built from TRBV7-2 and TRBJ2-3, with 8 bases aligning to TRBD2. The CDR3 loop spans 14 amino acids. Trimming removed 5 bases from V and 6 bases from J; junction bases left unmatched: 7. CDR1 SGHTA and CDR2 FQGNSA come from the germline V gene. CDR3 loop: CASSVAGGVDTQYF. The CDR3 DNA follows: TGTGCCAGCAGCGTTGCGGGAGGCGTGGATACGCAGTATTTT.

This clonotype has a handful of counts. The chain has TRBV2 and TRBJ2-7; 13 nucleotides match TRBD2. The length of the CDR3 is 16 residues. The V gene's germline CDR1 is SNHLY and CDR2 FYNNEI. The V and J ends lost 6 bases and 1 base, in that order; junction bases with no gene match: 6. CDR3 protein: CASRFPGLAGSYEQYF. As DNA, the CDR3 is TGTGCCAGCAGATTTCCGGGACTAGCGGGATCCTACGAGCAGTACTTC.

The table lists this clonotype with many counts. The J gene is TRBJ2-4, the V gene TRBV7-6, with 9 bases aligning to TRBD2. Germline V lookup: CDR1 SGHVS, CDR2 FNYEAQ. V shed 1 base and J 1 base; nucleotides not matched to a gene: 5. CDR3 length: 17 residues. CDR3 region: CASSLGPTSGAKNIQYF. The CDR3 nucleotides read TGTGCCAGCAGCTTAGGGCCAACTAGCGGGGCCAAAAACATTCAGTACTTC.

This clonotype was recorded only once. The chain links TRBV7-6 to TRBJ2-1, with TRBD2 matching over 9 bases. Germline V gene data show CDR1 as SGHVS and CDR2 as FNYEAQ. The length of the CDR3 is 15 residues. V was clipped by 2 bases and J by 9 bases; unmatched bases: 8. In DNA form, the CDR3 reads TGTGCCAGCAGCTTAATGGGCGGGAGGGCCGGTGAGCAGTTCTTC. This translates into CASSLMGGRAGEQFF. Using reference TRBV7-6 and TRBJ2-1 for the parts outside the CDR3, the full variable domain is GAGVSQSPRYKVTKRGQDVALRCDPISGHVSLYWYRQALGQGPEFLTYFNYEAQQDKSGLPNDRFSAERPEGSISTLTIQRTEQRDSAMYRCASSLMGGRAGEQFFGPGTRLTVL.

The V call is TRBV29-1, the J call TRBJ1-4; D remains ambiguous. The V end lost 4 bases, the J end lost 0 bases, and 9 bases lay between the germline ends. CDR3 size: 14 residues. CDR1 and CDR2 from the germline V gene are SQVTM and ANQGSEA. The DNA for the CDR3 is TGCAGCGTTGGCACGGATACAACTAATGAAAAACTGTTTTTT. This codes for CSVGTDTTNEKLFF.

This chain uses TRBV20-1 with TRBJ2-1, with D tentatively TRBD1 (7 bases). Germline loops: CDR1 DFQATT, CDR2 SNEGSKA (reference sequence). The CDR3 totals 19 residues. Trimming stripped 0 bases from V and 0 bases from J, with 21 bases between. In nucleotides, the CDR3 is TGCAGTGCTAGAGATGGAGGGGGCCCTAGCTGGAGCTCCTACAATGAGCAGTTCTTC. Amino acids: CSARDGGGPSWSSYNEQFF.

J is TRBJ2-1 and V is TRBV10-3; 12 bases agree with TRBD1. Trimming took 5 bases from V and 6 from J; bases not matched to a gene: 5. Germline V gene sequence: CDR1 ENHRY, CDR2 SYGVKD. The CDR3 is 15 residues long. DNA of the CDR3: TGTGCCATCAGTACCGGGACAGGGGGCTTCAATGAGCAGTTCTTC. It encodes CAISTGTGGFNEQFF.

The table lists this clonotype with many counts. The chain has TRBV6-5 and TRBJ2-5, with D uncertain. Germline values: CDR1 MNHEY, CDR2 SVGAGI. The CDR3 length is 12 residues. Trimming shortened V by 0 bases and J by 5 bases, and 4 bases separated the two germline ends. The DNA of the CDR3 is TGTGCCAGCAGTTACTCGAGGGAGACCCAGTACTTC. This gives the protein CASSYSRETQYF.

This clonotype came up a few times. The chain uses TRBV9 and TRBJ2-1; TRBD2 matches at 8 bases. V lost 3 bases to trimming and J lost 2 bases; unmatched junction nucleotides: 4. CDR3 length equals 15 residues. From germline, CDR1 is SGDLS and CDR2 YYNGEE. This chain's CDR3 is CASSESGSPYNEQFF. CDR3 DNA sequence: TGTGCCAGCAGCGAAAGCGGGAGCCCCTACAATGAGCAGTTCTTC.